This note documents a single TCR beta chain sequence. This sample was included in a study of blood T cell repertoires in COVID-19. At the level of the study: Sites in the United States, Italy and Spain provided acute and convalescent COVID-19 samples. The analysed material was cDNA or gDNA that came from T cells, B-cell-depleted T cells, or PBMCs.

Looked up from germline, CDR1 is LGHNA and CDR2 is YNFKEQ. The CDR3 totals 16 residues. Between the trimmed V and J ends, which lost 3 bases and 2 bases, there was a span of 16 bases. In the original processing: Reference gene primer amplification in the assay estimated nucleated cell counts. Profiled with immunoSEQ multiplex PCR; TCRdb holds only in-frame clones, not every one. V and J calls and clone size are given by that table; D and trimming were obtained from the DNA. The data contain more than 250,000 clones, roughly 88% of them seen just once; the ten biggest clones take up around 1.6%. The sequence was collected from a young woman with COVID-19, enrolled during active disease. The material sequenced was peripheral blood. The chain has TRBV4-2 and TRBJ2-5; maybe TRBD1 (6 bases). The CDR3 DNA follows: TGTGCCAGCAGCCAGGCCCAACAGGGAGCACAAGAGACCCAGTACTTC. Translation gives CASSQAQQGAQETQYF.